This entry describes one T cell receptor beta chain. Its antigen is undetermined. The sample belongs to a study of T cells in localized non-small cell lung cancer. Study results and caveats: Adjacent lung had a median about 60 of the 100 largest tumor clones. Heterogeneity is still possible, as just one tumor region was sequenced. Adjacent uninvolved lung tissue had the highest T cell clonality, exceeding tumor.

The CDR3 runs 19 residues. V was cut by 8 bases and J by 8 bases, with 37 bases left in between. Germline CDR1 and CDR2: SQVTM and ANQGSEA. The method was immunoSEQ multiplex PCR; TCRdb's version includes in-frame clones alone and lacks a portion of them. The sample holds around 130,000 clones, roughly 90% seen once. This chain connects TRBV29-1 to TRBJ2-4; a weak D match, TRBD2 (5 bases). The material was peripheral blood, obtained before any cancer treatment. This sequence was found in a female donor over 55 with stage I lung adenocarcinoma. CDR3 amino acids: CSLKRGRLRPPGPPDIQYF. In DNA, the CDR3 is TGCAGCCTAAAGCGCGGGCGGTTACGGCCCCCGGGCCCTCCCGACATTCAGTACTTC. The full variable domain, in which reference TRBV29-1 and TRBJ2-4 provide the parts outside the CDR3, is SAVISQKPSRDICQRGTSLTIQCQVDSQVTMMFWYRQQPGQSLTLIATANQGSEATYESGFVIDKFPISRPNLTFSTLTVSNMSPEDSSIYLCSLKRGRLRPPGPPDIQYFGAGTRLSVL.